This T cell receptor beta chain was sequenced during a study of a mutant IDH1 vaccine in newly diagnosed glioma. Overall study: Of the patients given treatment, about 62% were male and approximately 40% were female, and a mean age of approximately 40 years was recorded. Week 47 marked visit V13, whereas week 35 marked visit V12.

Concerning this clone itself: Its specificity is not known.

Using immunoSEQ multiplex PCR, the repertoire was profiled, and TCRdb retains in-frame clones only, with some absent. Of about 32,000 clones listed, 70% to 85% were seen once; the top ten hold approximately 15%. Trimming cost V 7 bases and J 5 bases, with 8 bases left between them. The germline V gene encodes CDR1 SNHLY and CDR2 FYNNEI. The CDR3 is made up of 11 amino acids. Documented time point: week 35, safety follow-up. A single vaccine dose contained 300 ug of mutant IDH1 20-mer peptide, and topical imiquimod was used with it. The sample here was PBMCs, taken from a glioma patient whose treatment included an IDH1 peptide vaccine. This sequence was found in a young man with glioma. The chain carries TRBV2 and TRBJ2-5; D may be TRBD2 (5 bases). The CDR3 protein is CASNGEETQYF. Here the CDR3 DNA reads TGTGCCAGCAACGGGGAGGAGACCCAGTACTTC.